Detailed here is one TCR beta chain. Some clones are missing from TCRdb's copy, which holds only in-frame ones; the method was immunoSEQ multiplex PCR. The sample lists 90,000 to 100,000 clones, approximately 81% seen once, with about 10% in the top ten. This specimen belongs to a study of control samples from healthy donors and cancer patients. V was shortened by 8 bases and J by 6 bases, with 14 bases between the two germline ends. This CDR3 region has 13 residues. Germline CDR1 and CDR2: MNHEY and SVGAGI. This clonotype originated in a woman aged 25 to 39 in good health. The specimen sequenced was blood. This chain links TRBV6-5 with TRBJ1-3, with D tentatively TRBD1 (6 bases). The CDR3 DNA follows: TGTGCCAGCGAACAGGGCCGGGTAAACACCATATATTTT. Its protein product is CASEQGRVNTIYF.